This T cell receptor beta chain was obtained from a study of human T cells and chemical hapten exposure. Study summary: Alopecia universalis, totalis or areata was present in patients who were mostly female.

Study observations and caveats: Expanded TCR sets contained significantly more large CDR3 similarity clusters than controls.

Noted time point: patch test 3, about 24 weeks after DPC sensitization. The treatment: therapeutic diphenylcyclopropenone sensitization with weekly scalp DPC. RNA extraction used unfractionated whole blood as the source of total RNA. Blood was collected ahead of every patch test applied. This CDR3 has 17 amino acids. From germline, CDR1 is MDHEN and CDR2 SYDVKM. The study used a library that attached unique molecular identifiers to individual cDNA molecules. From the RACE reads, TCRdb called clonotypes with MiXCR, one entry per CDR3 protein. The sample includes under 50,000 distinct CDR3 sequences, about an eighth of them seen just once. In this sample, this clonotype turned up many times. Its antigen is not identified. At one end, the junction sequence differs from germline, possibly due to a read error.

The specimen comprised whole blood, sampled in connection with sensitization to the hapten diphenylcyclopropenone (DPC). The clonotype originates from a woman between 40 and 50 years old with alopecia areata. Some clones in this sample may be carry-over from other donors' samples. The V call is TRBV28, the J call TRBJ1-6; no firm D call. As DNA, the CDR3 is TGTGCCAGCAGCCCGAACCCAAGGAGCTCCTATAATTCACCCCTCGACTTT. Residues: CASSPNPRSSYNSPLDF.